This T cell receptor beta chain was captured by sequencing in a study of shared clonotypes between healthy human individuals. The V gene lost 3 bases and the J gene lost 2 bases, with 13 bases spanning the gap. Germline V gives CDR1 KGHSH, CDR2 LQKENI. The CDR3 length is 15 residues. Assay runs were performed at deep level. Clones were sequenced by immunoSEQ multiplex PCR, and TCRdb holds only the in-frame ones, with some missing. In the table there are around 2,000,000 clones, 90% to 95% of which are singletons. The sequencing sample was made of naive CD4+ T cells sorted from blood. Subset in this sample: CD45RA+ positively selected. The chain joins TRBV18 to TRBJ1-1, with a tentative D call TRBD1 (6 bases). The receptor's source is a man aged 18 to 35 in good health. The CDR3 is CASSPRGGANTEAFF. In DNA, the CDR3 is TGTGCCAGCTCACCCCGAGGGGGGGCAAACACTGAAGCTTTCTTT. The full variable domain, rest sourced from reference TRBV18 and TRBJ1-1, is NAGVMQNPRHLVRRRGQEARLRCSPMKGHSHVYWYRQLPEEGLKFMVYLQKENIIDESGMPKERFSAEFPKEGPSILRIQQVVRGDSAAYFCASSPRGGANTEAFFGQGTRLTVV.